This T cell receptor beta chain was captured by sequencing in a study of blood T cell repertoires in COVID-19. The length of the CDR3 is 14 residues. The V gene end was trimmed by 5 bases and the J gene end by 2 bases; junction bases not matched to a gene: 4. The germline V gene encodes CDR1 LGHDT and CDR2 YNNKEL (reference sequence). Assay: immunoSEQ multiplex PCR; the TCRdb copy retains only in-frame clones and omits some. The sample has fewer than 55,000 clones, around 92% seen once. Sequencing was performed on peripheral blood. This rearrangement joins TRBV3-1 (or the pseudogene TRBV3-2) to TRBJ2-7; TRBD2 agrees at 9 bases. The clonotype originates from an elderly man with active or convalescent COVID-19. CDR3 nucleotides: TGTGCCAGCAGCTCCGCGGGAGGGCCCTACGAGCAGTACTTC. Its translation: CASSSAGGPYEQYF.